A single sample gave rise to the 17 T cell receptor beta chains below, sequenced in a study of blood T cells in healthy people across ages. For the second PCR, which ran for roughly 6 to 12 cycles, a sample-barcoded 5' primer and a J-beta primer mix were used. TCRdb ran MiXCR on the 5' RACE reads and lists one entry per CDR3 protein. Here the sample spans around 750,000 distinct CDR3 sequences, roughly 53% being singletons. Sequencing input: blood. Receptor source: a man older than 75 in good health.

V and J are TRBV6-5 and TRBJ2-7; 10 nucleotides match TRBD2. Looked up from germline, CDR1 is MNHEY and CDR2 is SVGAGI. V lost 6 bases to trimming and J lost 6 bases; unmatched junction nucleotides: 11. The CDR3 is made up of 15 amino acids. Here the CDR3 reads CASSRTSGKGGEQYF. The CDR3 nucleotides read TGTGCCAGCAGCCGAACTAGCGGGAAAGGGGGCGAGCAGTACTTC.

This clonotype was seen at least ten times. DNA for the CDR3: TGCAGTGCTTGGGTAGGGCTTAACTATGGCTACACCTTC. Protein sequence: CSAWVGLNYGYTF. This chain connects TRBV20-1 to TRBJ1-2; no clear D. The germline CDR1 and CDR2 sequences are DFQATT and SNEGSKA (reference sequence). The V and J ends lost 5 bases and 1 base respectively, with 11 bases between them. The CDR3 consists of 13 residues.

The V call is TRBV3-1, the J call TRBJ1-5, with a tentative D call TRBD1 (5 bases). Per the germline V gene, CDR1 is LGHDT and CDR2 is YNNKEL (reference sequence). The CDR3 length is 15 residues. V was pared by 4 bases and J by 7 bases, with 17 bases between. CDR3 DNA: TGTGCCAGCAGCCCCGGGACGCGGGTTTCCCAGCCCCAGCATTTT. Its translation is CASSPGTRVSQPQHF.

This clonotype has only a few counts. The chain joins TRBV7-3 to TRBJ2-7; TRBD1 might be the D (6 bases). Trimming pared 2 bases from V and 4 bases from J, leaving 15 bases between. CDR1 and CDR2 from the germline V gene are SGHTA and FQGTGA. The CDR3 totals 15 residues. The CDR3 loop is CASSLVQGGFYEQYF. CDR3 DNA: TGTGCCAGCAGCTTAGTACAGGGTGGATTTTACGAGCAGTACTTC.

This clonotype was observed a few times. Written as DNA, the CDR3 is TGTGCCAGCAGCCCACTAGCGGCTGACTGGGAGACCCAGTACTTC. Its translation is CASSPLAADWETQYF. The chain joins TRBV6-6 to TRBJ2-5, with 8 bases lining up with TRBD2. The CDR3 runs 15 residues. V lost 6 bases and J lost 5; bases outside the gene matches: 11. In germline, CDR1 is MNHNY, CDR2 SVGAGI (reference sequence).

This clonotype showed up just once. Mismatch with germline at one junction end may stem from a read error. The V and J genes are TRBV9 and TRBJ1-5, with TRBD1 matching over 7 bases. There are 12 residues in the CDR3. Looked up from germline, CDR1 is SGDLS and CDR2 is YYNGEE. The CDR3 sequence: CASGRGNQPLHF. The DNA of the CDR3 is TGTGCCAGCGGCAGGGGGAATCAGCCCCTGCATTTT.

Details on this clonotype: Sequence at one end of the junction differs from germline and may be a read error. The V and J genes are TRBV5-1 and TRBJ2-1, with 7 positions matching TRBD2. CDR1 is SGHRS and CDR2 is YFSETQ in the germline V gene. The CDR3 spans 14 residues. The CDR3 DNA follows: TGTGCCAGCAGTTTAGGTGGGGGGGATAATGAGCAGTTCTTC. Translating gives CASSLGGGDNEQFF.

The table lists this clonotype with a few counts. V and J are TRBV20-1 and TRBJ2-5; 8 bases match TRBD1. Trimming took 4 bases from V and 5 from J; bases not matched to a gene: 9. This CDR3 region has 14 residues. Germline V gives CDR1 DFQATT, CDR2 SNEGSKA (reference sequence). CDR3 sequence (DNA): TGCAGTGCTATCCGACAGGGGAAGTTGGAGACCCAGTACTTC. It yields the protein CSAIRQGKLETQYF.

In DNA form, the CDR3 reads TGTGCCAGCAGCGTAAGCCCAGCCAAGGGCGCAGGCGAGCAGTACTTC. Amino acids: CASSVSPAKGAGEQYF. The rearrangement links TRBV9 to TRBJ2-7; D is undetermined. V was shortened by 1 base and J by 6 bases, with 20 bases between the two germline ends. The CDR3 totals 16 residues. CDR1 SGDLS and CDR2 YYNGEE come from the germline V gene.

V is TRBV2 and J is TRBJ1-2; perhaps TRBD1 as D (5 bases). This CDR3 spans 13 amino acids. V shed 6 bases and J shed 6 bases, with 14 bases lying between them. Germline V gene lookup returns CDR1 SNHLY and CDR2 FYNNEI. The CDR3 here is CASSERGKNGYTF. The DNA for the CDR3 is TGTGCCAGCAGCGAACGGGGGAAGAATGGCTACACCTTC.

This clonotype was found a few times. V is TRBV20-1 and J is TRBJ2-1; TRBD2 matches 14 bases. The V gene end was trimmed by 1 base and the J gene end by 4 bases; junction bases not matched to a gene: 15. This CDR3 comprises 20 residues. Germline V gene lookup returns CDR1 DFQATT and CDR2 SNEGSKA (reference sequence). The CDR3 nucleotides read TGCAGTGCTAGAGTGGGCGGGACTAGCGGGAGCGTTCGGTCTTACAATGAGCAGTTCTTC. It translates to CSARVGGTSGSVRSYNEQFF.

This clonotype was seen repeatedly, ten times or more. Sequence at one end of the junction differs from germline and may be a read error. DNA for the CDR3: TGTGCCAGCAGTTCCACGGGGATGAACACTGAAGCTTTCTTT. It codes for CASSSTGMNTEAFF. This chain links TRBV5-1 with TRBJ1-1; D not certain. Germline V gene data show CDR1 as SGHRS and CDR2 as YFSETQ. The CDR3 length is 14 residues.

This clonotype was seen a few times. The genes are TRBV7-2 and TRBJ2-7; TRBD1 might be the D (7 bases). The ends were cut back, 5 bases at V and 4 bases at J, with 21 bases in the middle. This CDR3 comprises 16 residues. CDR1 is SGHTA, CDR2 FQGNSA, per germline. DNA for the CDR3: TGTGCCAGCAGCCTTAGCCAGGGGGGAGTTGAATACGAGCAGTACTTC. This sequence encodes CASSLSQGGVEYEQYF.

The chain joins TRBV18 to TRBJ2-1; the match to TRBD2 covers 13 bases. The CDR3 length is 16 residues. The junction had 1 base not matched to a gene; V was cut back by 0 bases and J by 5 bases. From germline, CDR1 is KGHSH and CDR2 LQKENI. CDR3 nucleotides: TGTGCCAGCTCACCACCGGGACTAGCGGGAAACAATGAGCAGTTCTTC. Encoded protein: CASSPPGLAGNNEQFF.

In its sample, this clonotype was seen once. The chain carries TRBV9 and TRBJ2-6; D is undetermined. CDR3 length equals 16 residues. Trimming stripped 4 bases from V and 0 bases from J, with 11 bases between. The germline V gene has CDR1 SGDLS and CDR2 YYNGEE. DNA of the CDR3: TGTGCCAGCAGCACCCATGGGAACTCTGGGGCCAACGTCCTGACTTTC. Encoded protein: CASSTHGNSGANVLTF.

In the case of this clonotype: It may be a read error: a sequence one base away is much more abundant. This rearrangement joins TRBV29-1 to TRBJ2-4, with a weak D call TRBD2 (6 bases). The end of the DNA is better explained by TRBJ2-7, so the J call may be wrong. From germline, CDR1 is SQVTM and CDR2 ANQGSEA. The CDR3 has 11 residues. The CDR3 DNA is TGCAGCGCGGGGGAGGCCTACGAGCAGTACTTC. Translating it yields CSAGEAYEQYF.

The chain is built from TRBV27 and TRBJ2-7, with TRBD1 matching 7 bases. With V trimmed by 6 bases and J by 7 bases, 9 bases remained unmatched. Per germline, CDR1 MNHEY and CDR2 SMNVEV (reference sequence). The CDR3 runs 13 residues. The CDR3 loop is CASRAGQVGEQYF. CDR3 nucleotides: TGTGCCAGCAGAGCTGGACAGGTGGGAGAGCAGTACTTC.